The 5 T cell receptor beta chains in this list originate from one sample, sequenced in a study of blood T cell repertoires in COVID-19. This table comes from immunoSEQ multiplex PCR, and its TCRdb copy is limited to in-frame clones, with some not included. The sample lists hundreds of thousands of clones, about 89% occurring once. The sample comprised peripheral blood. Receptors were obtained from a woman under 40 with acute or convalescent COVID-19.

The rearrangement joins TRBV19 to TRBJ1-2; 7 bases line up with TRBD1. Germline trimming cut 4 bases from V and 4 bases from J; bases unmatched to any gene: 3. The CDR3 contains 13 residues. The V gene's germline CDR1 is LNHDA and CDR2 SQIVND (reference sequence). CDR3 region: CASSKGAGYGYTF. Here the CDR3 DNA reads TGTGCCAGTAGTAAGGGGGCTGGCTATGGCTACACCTTC.

V usage is TRBV5-6 and J usage is TRBJ2-5; D uncertain. CDR3 length: 14 residues. Trimming removed 0 bases from V and 2 bases from J, with 8 bases in between. The germline V gene has CDR1 SGHDT and CDR2 YYEEEE. For the CDR3, the DNA is TGTGCCAGCAGCTTGGTGTCCCTTCAAGAGACCCAGTACTTC. Amino acid sequence: CASSLVSLQETQYF.

The chain joins TRBV6-6 to TRBJ2-7, with D perhaps TRBD2 (6 bases). The CDR3 has 11 amino acids. The germline V and J ends were trimmed by 7 bases and 4 bases, with 8 bases remaining between them. The V gene's germline CDR1 is MNHNY and CDR2 SVGAGI (reference sequence). CDR3 sequence (DNA): TGTGCCAGCATGGGGGGTTACGAGCAGTACTTC. The encoded protein is CASMGGYEQYF.

The chain joins TRBV27 to TRBJ2-7; 7 bases align to TRBD1. Unmatched junction bases numbered 10, after V lost 4 bases and J lost 7 bases. CDR1 and CDR2 (germline): MNHEY, SMNVEV (reference sequence). This CDR3 contains 14 residues. The CDR3, as DNA: TGTGCCAGCAGTTCACGACAGGGTGTACGAGAGCAGTACTTC. Amino acid sequence: CASSSRQGVREQYF.

CDR3 nucleotide sequence: TGTGCCAGCAGTGCGGACAGGGTGTCCTATAATTCACCCCTCCACTTT. Its translation is CASSADRVSYNSPLHF. The rearrangement joins TRBV27 to TRBJ1-6; TRBD1 agrees at 8 bases. The CDR3 consists of 16 residues. The V and J ends lost 5 bases and 1 base, in that order; junction bases with no gene match: 4. Germline-derived CDR1 and CDR2 are MNHEY and SMNVEV (reference sequence).